Sequencing of this T cell receptor (beta chain) was carried out in a study of CD8+ T cells in alopecia areata. The overall study: Severity scoring for treated patients was based on the percentage of affected scalp area.

Germline CDR1 and CDR2: MNHNS and SASEGT. V shed 6 bases, J shed 2 bases, and the junction held 10 bases outside the gene matches. The CDR3 covers 15 residues. Details on this clone: What it binds is unknown.

Study-wide results and caveats: Relative to normal scalp, lesional scalp, especially alopecia totalis/universalis, showed higher clonality. Treatment with tofacitinib significantly lowered scalp clonality and reduced expanded CD8+ clones among the top 100.

Sequencing used cDNA as its template, made by extracting RNA and reverse transcribing it. The table came from immunoSEQ multiplex PCR; TCRdb's copy has only in-frame clones and leaves some out. The data show fewer than 250,000 clones, with about two fifths seen just once and roughly 0.45% held by the top ten. Regarding treatment: oral pan-JAK inhibitor, 5-10 mg twice daily. Samples from alopecia areata patients were lesional scalp punch biopsies and peripheral blood. The starting material was CD4+ T cells sorted from blood, obtained at approximately week 30, from a patient treated with tofacitinib. The sequence came from a human donor with alopecia areata. The chain joins TRBV6-1 to TRBJ2-7; 7 positions match TRBD1. CDR3 sequence: CASRRNRDSPYEQYF. The CDR3 bases are TGTGCCAGCAGAAGGAACCGGGACAGTCCCTACGAGCAGTACTTC.